Below are 21 T cell receptor beta chains sequenced from a single sample in a study of response to subunit inactivated influenza vaccine (dated 2018 in TCRdb). The library came from RT-PCR. This sample was sequenced with an Illumina HiSeq 2500. TCRdb reworked the public reads: Q25 trimming with fastp, MiXCR clone assembly, productive beta chains retained. Every distinct CDR3 protein forms one entry, paired with its most common genes and DNA. Counted in this sample were 650,000 to 700,000 distinct CDR3 sequences; approximately 15% of them appeared once. Around 10% of the sample rests with the top ten. The material was PBMCs from blood, obtained 12 days after vaccination. The receptors were sampled from a man aged 50-59 years who received an inactivated influenza vaccine. Donor details come from another sample of the same person, matched by shared clones.

The CDR3 region is CASSKQVDTGELFF. For the CDR3, the DNA is TGTGCCAGCAGCAAGCAAGTGGACACCGGGGAGCTGTTTTTT. This chain links TRBV11-2 with TRBJ2-2; D ambiguous. The V end was cut by 5 bases, the J end by 3 bases, with 10 bases between. Germline values: CDR1 SGHAT, CDR2 FQNNGV. CDR3 length: 14 residues.

This clonotype occurred a few times. The rearrangement links TRBV12-3 or TRBV12-4 to TRBJ1-5; possibly TRBD1 for D (6 bases). The V end lost 5 bases, the J end lost 0 bases, and 11 bases lay between the germline ends. The CDR3 length is 15 residues. The CDR3: CASSGGQYSNQPQHF. For the CDR3, the DNA is TGTGCCAGCAGTGGAGGACAGTATAGCAATCAGCCCCAGCATTTT.

The V gene is TRBV19, the J gene TRBJ2-1; D uncertain. V was shortened by 2 bases and J by 7 bases, with 15 bases between the two germline ends. Germline V lookup: CDR1 LNHDA, CDR2 SQIVND (reference sequence). This CDR3 spans 15 amino acids. The DNA of the CDR3 is TGTGCCAGTAGTATAATGGCCCTTACCGGGAATGAGCAGTTCTTC. Protein product: CASSIMALTGNEQFF.

This clonotype was observed a few times. V is TRBV7-9 and J is TRBJ2-7; TRBD1 is a possible D gene (6 bases). Germline V gives CDR1 SEHNR, CDR2 FQNEAQ (reference sequence). This CDR3 has 15 amino acids. V was cut by 5 bases and J by 0 bases, with 14 bases left in between. CDR3 sequence reads: CASSLTGLTSYEQYF. The CDR3 DNA reads as TGTGCCAGCAGCCTGACAGGACTTACCTCCTACGAGCAGTACTTC.

A few counts support this clonotype. This chain uses TRBV9 with TRBJ2-2; D gene ambiguous. The V gene lost 0 bases and the J gene lost 3 bases, with 6 bases spanning the gap. Germline V CDR1 and CDR2: SGDLS, YYNGEE. The CDR3 runs 14 residues. The CDR3 DNA sequence: TGTGCCAGCAGCGTAGACTTAGACACCGGGGAGCTGTTTTTT. This encodes CASSVDLDTGELFF.

The chain employs TRBV29-1 and TRBJ2-7, with D possibly being TRBD2 (6 bases). Trimming stripped 6 bases from V and 6 bases from J, with 18 bases between. Germline V CDR1 and CDR2: SQVTM, ANQGSEA. The CDR3 runs to 13 residues. CDR3 nucleotide sequence: TGCAGCGTACGGCTGACTAGTCTAGGCGAGCAGTACTTC. It yields the protein CSVRLTSLGEQYF.

This clonotype was found a few times. The V call is TRBV19, the J call TRBJ2-1; D perhaps matches TRBD1 (5 bases). The V and J ends lost 4 bases and 8 bases respectively, with 24 bases between them. Germline V gene data show CDR1 as LNHDA and CDR2 as SQIVND (reference sequence). This CDR3 contains 17 residues. The CDR3 here is CASSNRYGARFGDEQFF. The CDR3 region has the DNA TGTGCCAGTAGTAATCGTTATGGGGCTAGGTTTGGTGATGAGCAGTTCTTC.

This rearrangement joins TRBV20-1 to TRBJ2-7; no firm D call. The CDR3 is made up of 12 amino acids. The germline V gene encodes CDR1 DFQATT and CDR2 SNEGSKA (reference sequence). V shed 4 bases and J shed 3 bases, with 10 bases lying between them. The CDR3 coding sequence is TGCAGTGCTAACGGCGGCAACTACGAGCAGTACTTC. Residues: CSANGGNYEQYF.

Only a few counts were recorded for this clonotype. The genes are TRBV7-9 and TRBJ2-1; D assignment may be TRBD1 or TRBD2 (5 bases each). The V end lost 1 base, the J end lost 6 bases, and 10 bases lay between the germline ends. Germline V gene sequence: CDR1 SEHNR, CDR2 FQNEAQ (reference sequence). The CDR3 runs 14 residues. DNA of the CDR3: TGTGCCAGCAGCTTAGGAGGGACGGTCAATGAGCAGTTCTTC. Translation: CASSLGGTVNEQFF.

This clonotype was seen many times. V and J are TRBV7-9 and TRBJ1-1, with D uncertain. CDR3 size: 12 residues. The germline V gene has CDR1 SEHNR and CDR2 FQNEAQ (reference sequence). V lost 2 bases and J 5 bases, leaving 6 bases between the germline ends. The CDR3: CASSLSITEAFF. DNA of the CDR3: TGTGCCAGCAGCTTATCTATAACTGAAGCTTTCTTT. Using reference TRBV7-9 and TRBJ1-1 for the parts outside the CDR3, the full variable domain is DTGVSQNPRHKITKRGQNVTFRCDPISEHNRLYWYRQTLGQGPEFLTYFQNEAQLEKSRLLSDRFSAERPKGSFSTLEIQRTEQGDSAMYLCASSLSITEAFFGQGTRLTVV.

This chain connects TRBV6-5 to TRBJ2-1, with 9 bases matching TRBD2. Looked up from germline, CDR1 is MNHEY and CDR2 is SVGAGI. This CDR3 has 16 residues. Unmatched junction bases numbered 2, after V lost 0 bases and J lost 2 bases. The CDR3 here is CASSYSLAGAYNEQFF. CDR3 nucleotide sequence: TGTGCCAGCAGTTACTCCTTAGCGGGAGCCTACAATGAGCAGTTCTTC.

In this sample, this clonotype turned up a few times. V is TRBV7-2 and J is TRBJ1-5; D possibly corresponds to TRBD1 (5 bases). V dropped 5 bases and J dropped 6 bases, with 14 bases sitting between them. The CDR3 loop spans 14 amino acids. Per the germline V gene, CDR1 is SGHTA and CDR2 is FQGNSA. The CDR3 loop reads CASSPSGRSQPQHF. CDR3 DNA: TGTGCCAGCAGCCCCTCAGGGAGAAGTCAGCCCCAGCATTTT.

This clonotype has a count of ten or more. The chain uses TRBV6-5 and TRBJ2-1; TRBD2 is a possible D gene (6 bases). Germline loops: CDR1 MNHEY, CDR2 SVGAGI. The CDR3 is 13 amino acids. V was pared by 2 bases and J by 10 bases, with 12 bases between. This chain's CDR3 is CASSYTRAGEQFF. The CDR3 DNA sequence: TGTGCCAGCAGTTACACCCGGGCGGGAGAGCAGTTCTTC.

At least ten counts were recorded for this clonotype. The V gene is TRBV10-1, the J gene TRBJ2-2; D is unresolved. The CDR3 sequence is 13 residues long. The germline V and J ends were trimmed by 0 bases and 6 bases, with 5 bases remaining between them. Per the germline V gene, CDR1 is WNHNN and CDR2 is SYGVQD (reference sequence). DNA for the CDR3: TGCGCCAGCAGTGAGTCTTACGCCGGGGAGCTGTTTTTT. Its protein is CASSESYAGELFF.

The gene calls are TRBV18 and TRBJ1-2, with 10 bases aligning to TRBD1. The CDR3 is 14 amino acids. The ends lost 3 bases at V and 5 bases at J; junction bases unmatched: 3. The V gene's germline CDR1 is KGHSH and CDR2 LQKENI. As DNA, the CDR3 is TGTGCCAGCTCACCTGGGACAGGGGAGTATGGCTACACCTTC. It codes for CASSPGTGEYGYTF.

The chain has TRBV5-1 and TRBJ2-5; 9 bases agree with TRBD2. V shed 4 bases, J shed 5 bases, and the junction held 9 bases outside the gene matches. CDR1 and CDR2 from the germline V gene are SGHRS and YFSETQ. This CDR3 is 15 amino acids long. CDR3: CASSLYSTSGETQYF. DNA for the CDR3: TGCGCCAGCAGCCTATACTCCACTAGCGGGGAGACCCAGTACTTC.

This clonotype has a handful of counts. This chain joins TRBV28 and TRBJ2-5; D gene ambiguous. CDR1 and CDR2 (germline): MDHEN, SYDVKM. V dropped 5 bases and J dropped 2 bases, with 12 bases sitting between them. The CDR3 has 14 amino acids. CDR3 amino acids: CASSRLPFQETQYF. The CDR3 DNA follows: TGTGCCAGCAGTCGATTGCCCTTTCAAGAGACCCAGTACTTC.

This clonotype has ten or more counts. The genes are TRBV12-3 or TRBV12-4 and TRBJ1-6; no definite D call. The CDR3 loop spans 14 amino acids. Trimming shortened V by 6 bases and J by 3 bases, and 9 bases separated the two germline ends. CDR3 DNA sequence: TGTGCCAGCAGGGACCTCGACTATAATTCACCCCTCCACTTT. As protein: CASRDLDYNSPLHF.

The chain has TRBV3-1 and TRBJ2-3, with D tentatively TRBD2 (7 bases). There are 16 residues in the CDR3. With 5 bases removed from V and 5 bases from J, the gap between germline ends came to 20 bases. Germline V CDR1 and CDR2: LGHDT, YNNKEL (reference sequence). DNA of the CDR3: TGTGCCAGCAGCACTTCGTCGGGGGGCCGGGGAGATACGCAGTATTTT. It yields the protein CASSTSSGGRGDTQYF.

This clonotype turned up a few times. The gene calls are TRBV5-1 and TRBJ2-7, with TRBD2 matching 15 bases. Germline CDR1 SGHRS, CDR2 YFSETQ. There are 15 residues in the CDR3. With V trimmed by 5 bases and J by 9 bases, 9 bases remained unmatched. This chain's CDR3 is CASRPDPGLAGGQYF. Here the CDR3 DNA reads TGCGCCAGCAGACCCGATCCGGGACTAGCGGGGGGGCAGTACTTC.

This clonotype has more than one count but fewer than ten. V usage is TRBV20-1 and J usage is TRBJ2-3; D gene uncertain. V was shortened by 3 bases and J by 4 bases, with 14 bases between the two germline ends. Per germline, CDR1 DFQATT and CDR2 SNEGSKA (reference sequence). The CDR3 length is 14 residues. CDR3 nucleotides: TGCAGTGCTAGTACGCCTGCCAAGGCAGATACGCAGTATTTT. This sequence encodes CSASTPAKADTQYF.